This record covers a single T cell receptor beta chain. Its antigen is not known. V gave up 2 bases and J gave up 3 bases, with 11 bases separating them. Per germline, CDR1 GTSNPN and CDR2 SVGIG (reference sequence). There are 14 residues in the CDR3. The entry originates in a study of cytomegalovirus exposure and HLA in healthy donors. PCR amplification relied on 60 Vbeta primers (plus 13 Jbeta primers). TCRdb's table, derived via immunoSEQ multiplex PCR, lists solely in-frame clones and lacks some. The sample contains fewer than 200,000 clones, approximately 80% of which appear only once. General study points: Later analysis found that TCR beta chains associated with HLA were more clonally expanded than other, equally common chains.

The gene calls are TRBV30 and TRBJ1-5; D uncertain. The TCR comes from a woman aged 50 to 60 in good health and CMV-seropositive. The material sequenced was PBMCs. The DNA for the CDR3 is TGTGCCTGGAGTCTCGACGGGTACAATCAGCCCCAGCATTTT. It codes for CAWSLDGYNQPQHF.